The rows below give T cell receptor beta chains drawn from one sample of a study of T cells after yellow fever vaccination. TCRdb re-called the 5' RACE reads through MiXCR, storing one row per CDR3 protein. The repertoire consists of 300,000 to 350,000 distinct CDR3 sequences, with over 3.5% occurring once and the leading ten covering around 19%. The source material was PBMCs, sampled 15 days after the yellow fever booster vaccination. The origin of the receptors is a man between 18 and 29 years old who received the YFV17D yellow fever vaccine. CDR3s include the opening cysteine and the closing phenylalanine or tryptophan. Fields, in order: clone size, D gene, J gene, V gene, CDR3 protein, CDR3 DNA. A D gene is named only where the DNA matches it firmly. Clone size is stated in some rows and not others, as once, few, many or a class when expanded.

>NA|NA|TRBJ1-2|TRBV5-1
CASSSTGTPYGYTF
TGCGCCAGCAGCTCGACCGGGACGCCCTATGGCTACACCTTC
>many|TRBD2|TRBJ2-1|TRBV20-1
CGTTGNEQFF
TGTGGGACTACTGGCAATGAGCAGTTCTTC
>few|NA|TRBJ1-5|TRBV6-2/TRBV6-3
CASSYWGLPNQPQHF
TGTGCCAGCAGTTACTGGGGCCTCCCCAATCAGCCCCAGCATTTT
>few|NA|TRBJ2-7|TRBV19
CASSHSSGSYEQYF
TGTGCCAGTAGCCATAGTTCGGGCTCCTACGAGCAGTACTTC
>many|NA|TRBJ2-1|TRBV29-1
CSLLRTETGNEQFF
TGCAGCTTATTGCGGACAGAAACGGGGAATGAGCAGTTCTTC
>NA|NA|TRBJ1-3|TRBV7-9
CASSQDLLFGNTIYF
TGTGCCAGCAGCCAGGACCTTCTATTTGGAAACACCATATATTTT
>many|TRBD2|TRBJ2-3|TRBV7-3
CASSLRLAGTTDTQYF
TGTGCCAGCAGCTTGAGACTAGCGGGGACCACAGATACGCAGTATTTT
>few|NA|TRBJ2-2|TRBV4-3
CASSQVQGQAGELFF
TGCGCCAGCAGCCAAGTCCAGGGGCAGGCCGGGGAGCTGTTTTTT
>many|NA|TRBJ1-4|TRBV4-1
CASSQALRGQEKLFF
TGCGCCAGCAGCCAAGCGCTACGGGGACAAGAAAAACTGTTTTTT
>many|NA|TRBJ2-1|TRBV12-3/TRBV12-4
CASSFYRVNEQFF
TGTGCCAGCAGTTTTTACCGGGTAAACGAGCAGTTCTTC
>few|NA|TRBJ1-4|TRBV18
CASSPGIQGDEKLFF
TGTGCCAGCTCACCGGGAATCCAGGGAGATGAAAAACTGTTTTTT
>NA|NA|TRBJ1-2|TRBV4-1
CASSQDIAENYGYTF
TGCGCCAGCAGCCAAGATATCGCGGAAAATTATGGCTACACCTTC
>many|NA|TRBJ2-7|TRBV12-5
CASGRDSYEQYF
TGTGCTAGTGGAAGGGACTCCTACGAGCAGTACTTC
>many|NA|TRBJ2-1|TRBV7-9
CASSLGADNEQFF
TGTGCCAGCAGCTTGGGGGCGGACAATGAGCAGTTCTTC
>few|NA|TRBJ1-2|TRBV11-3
CASSHPEGRGYTF
TGTGCCAGCAGCCACCCGGAGGGACGAGGCTACACCTTC
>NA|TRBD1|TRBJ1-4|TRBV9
CASTQTGQDEKLFF
TGTGCCAGCACCCAAACCGGACAGGATGAAAAACTGTTTTTT
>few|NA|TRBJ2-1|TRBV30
CAWSVPGLMAVTAFF
TGTGCCTGGAGTGTACCCGGACTGATGGCGGTTACGGCGTTCTTC
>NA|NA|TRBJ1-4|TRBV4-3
CASSQDGRGEKLFF
TGCGCCAGCAGCCAAGATGGGAGGGGAGAAAAACTGTTTTTT
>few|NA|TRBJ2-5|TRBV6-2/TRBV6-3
CASSSLWRGEETQYF
TGTGCCAGCAGCTCCCTATGGCGAGGGGAAGAGACCCAGTACTTC
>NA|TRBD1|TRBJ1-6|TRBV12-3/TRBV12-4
CASSPTGWDSPLHF
TGTGCCAGCAGTCCGACAGGGTGGGATTCACCCCTCCACTTT
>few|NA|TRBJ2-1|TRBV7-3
CASSLRGGGLNEQFF
TGTGCCAGCAGCTTAAGGGGAGGGGGGCTCAATGAGCAGTTCTTC
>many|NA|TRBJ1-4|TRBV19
CASSPQGLGNEKLFF
TGTGCCAGTAGTCCACAGGGATTGGGTAATGAAAAACTGTTTTTT
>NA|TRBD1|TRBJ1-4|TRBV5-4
CASSLRQGGNEKLFF
TGTGCCAGCAGCCTACGACAGGGAGGGAATGAAAAACTGTTTTTT
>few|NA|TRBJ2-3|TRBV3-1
CASSQRASTDTQYF
TGTGCCAGCAGCCAGCGGGCTAGCACAGATACGCAGTATTTT
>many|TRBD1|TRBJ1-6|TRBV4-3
CASSQDPGGYSPLHF
TGCGCCAGCAGCCAAGATCCAGGGGGCTATTCACCCCTCCACTTT
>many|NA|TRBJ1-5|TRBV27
CASSAGLDNQPQHF
TGTGCCAGCAGTGCGGGACTCGACAATCAGCCCCAGCATTTT
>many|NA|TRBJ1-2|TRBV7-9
CASSLARDGYTF
TGTGCCAGCAGCTTAGCCCGCGATGGCTACACCTTC
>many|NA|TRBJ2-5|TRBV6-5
CASSYSATPPETQYF
TGTGCCAGCAGTTACTCGGCGACTCCGCCGGAGACCCAGTACTTC
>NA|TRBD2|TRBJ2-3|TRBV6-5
CASRLISGGLTDTQYF
TGTGCCAGCAGGCTAATTAGCGGGGGGCTCACAGATACGCAGTATTTT
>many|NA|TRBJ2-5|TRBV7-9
CASSLQTGQETQYF
TGTGCCAGCAGCTTGCAGACAGGTCAAGAGACCCAGTACTTC
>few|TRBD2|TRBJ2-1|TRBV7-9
CASSHPGLAGGPGYNEQFF
TGTGCCAGCAGCCATCCAGGACTAGCGGGGGGGCCGGGCTACAATGAGCAGTTCTTC
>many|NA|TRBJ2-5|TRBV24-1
CATSDFRTVETQYF
TGTGCCACCAGTGATTTCCGGACCGTGGAGACCCAGTACTTC